This T cell receptor beta chain was identified in a study of vaccination and CD4 T cells after COVID-19. Across the study: Post-vaccine sample collection happened at a median of approximately 74 days after dose two, ranging 14 to 241. Overlapping spike pools from SARS-CoV-2 and HCoV-NL63, HCoV-OC43 and HCoV-229E served as culture stimuli. In the control cultures, a CEFX pool, an HIV-1 Nef pool, or no peptide was supplied.

Germline values: CDR1 ENHRY, CDR2 SYGVKD. V was cut by 6 bases and J by 1 base, with 15 bases left in between. This CDR3 comprises 15 residues. Sequence data for DNA of cultured CD4+ T cells were generated by the Oncomine TCR Beta short-read assay. TCRdb redid the calling of the PCR reads with MiXCR, one entry per CDR3 protein. The repertoire holds about 12,000 distinct CDR3 sequences, with less than 75% as singletons. Treatment: approximately nine-day PBMC culture with coronavirus spike peptide pools or control peptides (ViraFEST assay). Once peptide pools had expanded antigen-specific T cells, ViraFEST sequenced TCRs. The sample holds a few counts of this clonotype. Its specificity is not known.

This chain joins TRBV10-3 and TRBJ1-1, with a weak D call TRBD1 (6 bases). Specimen: CD4+ T cells from blood, cultured in vitro. The receptor comes from a human donor who had recovered from COVID-19. In DNA form, the CDR3 reads TGTGCCATCAGAGCCCCGGGACAAGGGAACACTGAAGCTTTCTTT. Its translation is CAIRAPGQGNTEAFF.